This T cell receptor beta chain appears in the sequencing data of a study of T cell repertoires in cytomegalovirus infection. Study background: It can be stated that public TCR beta signatures indicated CMV infection as well as a matching HLA type.

MiXCR, run by TCRdb on the reads, gives a single entry per CDR3 protein. The sample has about 97,000 distinct CDR3 sequences; approximately 16% are singletons. The CDR3 runs 14 residues. Germline CDR1 is SGHVS and CDR2 is FQNEAQ. V trimming: 4 bases; J trimming: 7 bases; junction bases outside the gene matches: 6. By share, this clonotype counts as medium-sized (0.01 to 0.1%). Its cognate antigen is unknown. General observations from the study: HLA-C-restricted CMV clonotypes gave the most frequent clonotype in two of eight donors.

The TCR was taken from a human donor in good health (CMV status not recorded). Some clones in this sample may be carry-over from other donors' samples. The source material was PBMCs. V is TRBV7-8 and J is TRBJ2-2; the match to TRBD1 covers 7 bases. This CDR3 is CASSSRGPSGELFF. The CDR3 bases are TGTGCCAGCAGCTCGAGGGGGCCGAGCGGGGAGCTGTTTTTT.